Here is one T cell receptor (beta chain) with its context. Its antigen is undetermined. This record belongs to a study of cytomegalovirus exposure and HLA in healthy donors. Study information: Drawn from HLA-typed donors, about 85 million unique TCRs were held in an early data release.

The CDR3 loop spans 14 amino acids. V lost 5 bases, J lost 6 bases, and 5 bases stayed unmatched. Germline CDR1 reads MRHNA; CDR2 reads SNTAGT. Notes on the study in general: A later analysis by the authors found several of the most significant clusters apparently linked to common viral pathogens.

It was with 60 Vbeta and 13 Jbeta primers that the PCR ran. The table came from immunoSEQ multiplex PCR; TCRdb's copy has only in-frame clones and leaves some out. The top ten hold approximately 4.2% of the sample, which has 100,000 to 130,000 clones, under 85% seen once. The origin of this receptor is a male donor in good health and CMV-seronegative. The sequenced material came from PBMCs. The gene calls are TRBV6-4 and TRBJ2-2; 8 positions match TRBD1. For the CDR3, the DNA is TGTGCCAGCAGTCTCGACAGGGGAGCCGGGGAGCTGTTTTTT. It specifies CASSLDRGAGELFF.